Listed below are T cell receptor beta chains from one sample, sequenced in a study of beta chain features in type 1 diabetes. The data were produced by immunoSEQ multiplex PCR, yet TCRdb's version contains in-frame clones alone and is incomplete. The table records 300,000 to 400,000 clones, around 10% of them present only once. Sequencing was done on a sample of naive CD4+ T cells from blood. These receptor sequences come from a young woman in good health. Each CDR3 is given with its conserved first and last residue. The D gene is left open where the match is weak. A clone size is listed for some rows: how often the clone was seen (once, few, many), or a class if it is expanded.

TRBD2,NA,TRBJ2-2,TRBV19,CASSIGAGVVTGELFF,TGTGCCAGTAGTATAGGTGCGGGAGTCGTCACCGGGGAGCTGTTTTTT
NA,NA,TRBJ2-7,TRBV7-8,CASSLARRQYEQYF,TGTGCCAGCAGCTTAGCGAGGAGACAGTATGAGCAGTACTTC
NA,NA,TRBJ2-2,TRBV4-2,CASSQDNQRVTNTGELFF,TGTGCCAGCAGCCAAGATAATCAGCGGGTAACGAACACCGGGGAGCTGTTTTTT
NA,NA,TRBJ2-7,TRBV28,CASKGGPIIPYEQYF,TGTGCCAGCAAAGGAGGTCCCATTATCCCCTACGAGCAGTACTTC
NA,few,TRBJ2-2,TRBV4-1,CASSQREETGELFF,TGCGCCAGCAGCCAGAGGGAAGAGACCGGGGAGCTGTTTTTT
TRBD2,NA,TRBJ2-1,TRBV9,CASSVGGTSGGGGNEQFF,TGTGCCAGCAGCGTAGGAGGGACTAGCGGAGGGGGTGGCAATGAGCAGTTCTTC
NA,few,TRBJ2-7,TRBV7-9,CASSLEVHSYEQYF,TGTGCCAGCAGCCTCGAGGTACACTCCTACGAGCAGTACTTC
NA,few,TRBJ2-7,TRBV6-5,CASSSFGGYEQYF,TGTGCCAGCAGTAGCTTCGGGGGCTACGAGCAGTACTTC
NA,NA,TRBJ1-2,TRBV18,CASSPLDIYGYTF,TGTGCCAGCTCACCACTCGACATCTATGGCTACACCTTC
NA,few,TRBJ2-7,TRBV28,CGSGFGDTYEQYF,TGTGGCAGCGGGTTTGGGGACACCTACGAGCAGTACTTC
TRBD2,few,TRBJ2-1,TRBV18,CASSPPGLAGGPSYNEQFF,TGTGCCAGCTCACCACCGGGACTAGCGGGAGGGCCATCCTACAATGAGCAGTTCTTC
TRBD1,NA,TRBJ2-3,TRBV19,CASSADRATDTQYF,TGTGCCAGTAGTGCAGACAGGGCAACAGATACGCAGTATTTT
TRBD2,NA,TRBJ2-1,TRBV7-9,CASSPSGNRVF,TGTGCCAGCAGCCCTAGCGGGAATAGGGTCTTC
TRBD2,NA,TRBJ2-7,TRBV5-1,CASRAGTSGKAYEQYF,TGCGCCAGCAGAGCAGGGACTAGCGGGAAAGCTTACGAGCAGTACTTC
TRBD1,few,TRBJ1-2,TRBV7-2,CASSTRTGDYGYTF,TGTGCCAGCAGCACCCGGACAGGGGACTATGGCTACACCTTC
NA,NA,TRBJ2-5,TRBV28,CASRGETQYF,TGTGCCAGTAGGGGGGAGACCCAGTACTTC
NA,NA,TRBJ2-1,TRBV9,CASSVGSSDYNEQFF,TGTGCCAGCAGCGTAGGTTCTAGCGACTACAATGAGCAGTTCTTC
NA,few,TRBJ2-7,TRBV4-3,CASSQELAVAYEQYF,TGCGCCAGCAGCCAAGAGTTGGCGGTCGCCTACGAGCAGTACTTC
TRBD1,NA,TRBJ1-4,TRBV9,CASSATGEVASEKLFF,TGTGCCAGCAGCGCAACAGGGGAGGTGGCAAGTGAAAAACTGTTTTTT
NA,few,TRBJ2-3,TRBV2,CASSGLDTQYF,TGTGCCAGCAGTGGGCTGGATACGCAGTATTTT
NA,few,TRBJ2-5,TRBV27,CASSLWAPTQTQYF,TGTGCCAGCAGCCTTTGGGCTCCCACCCAGACCCAGTACTTC
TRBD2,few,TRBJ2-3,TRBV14,CASSQDRLALDTQYF,TGTGCCAGCAGCCAAGATCGACTAGCTCTAGATACGCAGTATTTT
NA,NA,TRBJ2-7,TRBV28,CASKNSLTGYEQYF,TGTGCCAGCAAGAATTCTCTCACGGGCTACGAGCAGTACTTC